The source of this T cell receptor (beta chain) is a study of blood T cell repertoires in COVID-19. Clones were sequenced by immunoSEQ multiplex PCR, and TCRdb holds only the in-frame ones, with some missing. The table lists approximately 60,000 clones, around four fifths of them singletons. The CDR3 is made up of 16 amino acids. CDR1 is SGHAT, CDR2 FQNNGV, per germline. The junction had 7 bases not matched to a gene; V was cut back by 3 bases and J by 4 bases. The rearrangement links TRBV11-2 to TRBJ2-1, with 9 bases identical to TRBD2. This TCR came from a woman of 80 years or more with acute or convalescent COVID-19. Sequencing was performed on peripheral blood. The CDR3 coding sequence is TGTGCCAGCAGCTTGATTAGCGGGGGAACGTACAATGAGCAGTTCTTC. Translating gives CASSLISGGTYNEQFF.